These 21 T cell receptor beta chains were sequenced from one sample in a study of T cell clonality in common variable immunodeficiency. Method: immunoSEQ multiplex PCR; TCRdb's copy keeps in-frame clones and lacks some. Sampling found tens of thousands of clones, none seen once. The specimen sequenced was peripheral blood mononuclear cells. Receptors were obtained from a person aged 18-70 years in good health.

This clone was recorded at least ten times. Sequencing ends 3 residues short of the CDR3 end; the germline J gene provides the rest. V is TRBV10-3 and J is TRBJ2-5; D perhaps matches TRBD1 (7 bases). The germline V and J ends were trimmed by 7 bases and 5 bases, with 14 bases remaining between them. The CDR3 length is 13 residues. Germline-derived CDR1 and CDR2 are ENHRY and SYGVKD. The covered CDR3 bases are TGTGCCATCAAAACGACAGGGAGGGAGACC. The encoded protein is CAIKTTGRET. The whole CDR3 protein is CAIKTTGRETQYF.

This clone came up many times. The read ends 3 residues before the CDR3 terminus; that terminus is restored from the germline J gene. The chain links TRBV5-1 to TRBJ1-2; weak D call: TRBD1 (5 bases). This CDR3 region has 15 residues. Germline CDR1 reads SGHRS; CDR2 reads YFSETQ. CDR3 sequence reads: CASSLTPIGARGYTF. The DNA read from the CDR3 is TGCGCCAGCAGCTTAACTCCCATAGGGGCTCGGGGC.

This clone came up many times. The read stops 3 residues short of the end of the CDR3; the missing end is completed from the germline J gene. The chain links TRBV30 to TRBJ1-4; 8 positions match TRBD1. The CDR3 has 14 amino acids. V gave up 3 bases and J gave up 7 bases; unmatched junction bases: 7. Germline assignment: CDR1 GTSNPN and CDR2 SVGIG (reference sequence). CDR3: CAWSTTGTGEKLFF. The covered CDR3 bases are TGTGCCTGGAGCACTACCGGGACAGGTGAAAAA.

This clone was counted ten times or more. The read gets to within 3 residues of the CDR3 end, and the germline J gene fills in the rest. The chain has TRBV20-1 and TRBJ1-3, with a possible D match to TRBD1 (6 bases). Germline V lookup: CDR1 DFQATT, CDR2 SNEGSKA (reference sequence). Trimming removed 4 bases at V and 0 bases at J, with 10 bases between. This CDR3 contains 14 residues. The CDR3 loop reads CSANRATSGNTIYF. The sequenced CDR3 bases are TGCAGTGCTAACAGGGCCACCTCTGGAAACACC.

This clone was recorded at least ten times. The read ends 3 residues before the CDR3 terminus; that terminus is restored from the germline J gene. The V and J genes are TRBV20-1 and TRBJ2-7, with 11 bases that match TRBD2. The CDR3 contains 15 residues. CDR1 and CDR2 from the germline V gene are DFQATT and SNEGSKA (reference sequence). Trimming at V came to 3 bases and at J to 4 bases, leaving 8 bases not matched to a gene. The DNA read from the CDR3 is TGCAGTGCTAGGATCTTAGCGGGAGGGTGGTACGAG. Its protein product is CSARILAGGWYE. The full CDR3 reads CSARILAGGWYEQYF.

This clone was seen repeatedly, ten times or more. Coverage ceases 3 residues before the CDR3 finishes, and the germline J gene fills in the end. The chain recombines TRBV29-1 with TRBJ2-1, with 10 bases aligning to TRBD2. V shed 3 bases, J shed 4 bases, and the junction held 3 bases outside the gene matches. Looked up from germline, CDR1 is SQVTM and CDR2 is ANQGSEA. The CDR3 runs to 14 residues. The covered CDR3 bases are TGCAGCGTTGACCAGCGGGAGGGTTACAATGAG. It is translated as CSVDQREGYNE. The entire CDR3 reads CSVDQREGYNEQFF.

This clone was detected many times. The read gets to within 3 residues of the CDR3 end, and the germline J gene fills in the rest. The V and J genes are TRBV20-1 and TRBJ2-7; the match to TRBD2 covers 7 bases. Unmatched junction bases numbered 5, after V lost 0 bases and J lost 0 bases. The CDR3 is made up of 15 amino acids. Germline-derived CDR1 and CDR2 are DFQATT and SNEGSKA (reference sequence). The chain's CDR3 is CSARDGWTSSYEQYF. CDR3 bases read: TGCAGTGCTAGAGATGGGTGGACTAGCTCCTACGAG.

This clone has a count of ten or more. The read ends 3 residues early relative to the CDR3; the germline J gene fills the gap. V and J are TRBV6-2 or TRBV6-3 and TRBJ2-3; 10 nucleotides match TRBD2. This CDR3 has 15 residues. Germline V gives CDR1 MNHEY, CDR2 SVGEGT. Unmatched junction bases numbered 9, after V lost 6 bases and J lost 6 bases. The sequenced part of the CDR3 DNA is TGTGCCAGCAGACAAGGGACTAGCGAGGTCGATACG. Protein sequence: CASRQGTSEVDT. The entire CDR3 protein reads CASRQGTSEVDTQYF.

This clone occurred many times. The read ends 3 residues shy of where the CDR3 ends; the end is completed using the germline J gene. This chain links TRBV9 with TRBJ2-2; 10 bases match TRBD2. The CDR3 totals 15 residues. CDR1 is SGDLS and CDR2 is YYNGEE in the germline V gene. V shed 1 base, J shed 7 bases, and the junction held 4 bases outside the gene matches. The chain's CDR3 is CASSVLAGAVGELFF. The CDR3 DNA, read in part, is TGTGCCAGCAGCGTACTAGCGGGAGCGGTCGGGGAG.

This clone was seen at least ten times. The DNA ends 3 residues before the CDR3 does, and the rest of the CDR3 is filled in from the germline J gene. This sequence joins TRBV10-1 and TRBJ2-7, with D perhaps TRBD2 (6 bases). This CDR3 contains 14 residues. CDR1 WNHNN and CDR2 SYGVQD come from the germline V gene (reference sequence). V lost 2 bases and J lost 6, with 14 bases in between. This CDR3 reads CASSEDPGGVEQYF. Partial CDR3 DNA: TGCGCCAGCAGTGAGGATCCGGGCGGGGTCGAG.

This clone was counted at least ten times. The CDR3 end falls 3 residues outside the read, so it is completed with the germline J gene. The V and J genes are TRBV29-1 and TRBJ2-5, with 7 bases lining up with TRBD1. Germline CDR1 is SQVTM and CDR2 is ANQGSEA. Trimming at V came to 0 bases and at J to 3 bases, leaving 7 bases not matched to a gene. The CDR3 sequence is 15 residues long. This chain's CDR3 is CSVEDSRGGKETQYF. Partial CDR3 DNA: TGCAGCGTTGAAGATTCCCGAGGGGGCAAAGAGACC.

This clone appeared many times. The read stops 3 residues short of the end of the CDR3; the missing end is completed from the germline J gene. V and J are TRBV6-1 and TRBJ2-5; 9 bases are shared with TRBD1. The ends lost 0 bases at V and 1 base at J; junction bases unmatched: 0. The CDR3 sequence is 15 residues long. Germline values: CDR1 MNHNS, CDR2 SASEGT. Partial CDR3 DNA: TGTGCCAGCAGTGAAGCGACAGGGGGCCAAGAGACC. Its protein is CASSEATGGQET. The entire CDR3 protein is CASSEATGGQETQYF.

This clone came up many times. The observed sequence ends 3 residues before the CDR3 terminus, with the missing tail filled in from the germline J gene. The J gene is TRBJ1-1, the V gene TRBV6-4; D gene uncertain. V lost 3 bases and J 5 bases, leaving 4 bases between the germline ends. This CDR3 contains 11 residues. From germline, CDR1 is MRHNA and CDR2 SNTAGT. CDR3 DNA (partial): TGTGCCAGCAGTGAAAGGACTGAA. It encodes CASSERTE. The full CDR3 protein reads CASSERTEAFF.

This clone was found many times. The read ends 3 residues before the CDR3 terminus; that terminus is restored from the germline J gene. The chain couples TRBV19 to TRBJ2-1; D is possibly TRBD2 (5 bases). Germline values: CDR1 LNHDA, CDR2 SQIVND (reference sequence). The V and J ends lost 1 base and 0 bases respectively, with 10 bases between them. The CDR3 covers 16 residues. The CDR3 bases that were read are TGTGCCAGTAGTATAGCGCGGGCCAGCTCCTACAATGAG. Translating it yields CASSIARASSYNE. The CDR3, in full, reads CASSIARASSYNEQFF.

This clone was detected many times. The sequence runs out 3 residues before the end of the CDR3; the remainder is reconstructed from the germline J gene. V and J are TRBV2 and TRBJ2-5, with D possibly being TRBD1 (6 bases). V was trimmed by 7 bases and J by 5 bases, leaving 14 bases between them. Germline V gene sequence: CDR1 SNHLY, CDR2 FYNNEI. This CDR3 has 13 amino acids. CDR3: CASKETQGETQYF. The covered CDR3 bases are TGTGCCAGCAAAGAGACCCAGGGGGAGACC.

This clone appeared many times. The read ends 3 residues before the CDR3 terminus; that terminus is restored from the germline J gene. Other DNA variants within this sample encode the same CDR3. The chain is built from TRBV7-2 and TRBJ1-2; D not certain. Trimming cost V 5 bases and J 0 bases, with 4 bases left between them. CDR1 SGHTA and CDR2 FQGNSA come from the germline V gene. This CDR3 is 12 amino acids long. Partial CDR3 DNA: TGTGCCAGCAGCCCGGCTAACTATGGC. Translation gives CASSPANYG. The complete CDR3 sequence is CASSPANYGYTF.

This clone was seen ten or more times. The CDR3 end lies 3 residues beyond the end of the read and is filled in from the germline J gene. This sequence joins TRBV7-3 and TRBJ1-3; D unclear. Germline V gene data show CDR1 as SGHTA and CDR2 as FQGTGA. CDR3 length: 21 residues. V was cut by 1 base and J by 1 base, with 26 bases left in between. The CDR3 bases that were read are TGTGCCAGCAGCTTAATGTGGGAGCGGCATCGGACCCCGTCTTCTGGAAACACC. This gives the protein CASSLMWERHRTPSSGNT. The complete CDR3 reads CASSLMWERHRTPSSGNTIYF.

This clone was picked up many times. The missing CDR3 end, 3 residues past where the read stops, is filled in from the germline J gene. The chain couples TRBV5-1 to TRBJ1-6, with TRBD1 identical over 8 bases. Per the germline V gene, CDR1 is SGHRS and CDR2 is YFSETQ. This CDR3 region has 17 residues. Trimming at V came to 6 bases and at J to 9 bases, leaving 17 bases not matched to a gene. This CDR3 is CASTTTYSDRVRSPLHF. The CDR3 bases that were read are TGCGCCAGCACAACCACCTACTCGGACAGGGTTCGTTCACCC.

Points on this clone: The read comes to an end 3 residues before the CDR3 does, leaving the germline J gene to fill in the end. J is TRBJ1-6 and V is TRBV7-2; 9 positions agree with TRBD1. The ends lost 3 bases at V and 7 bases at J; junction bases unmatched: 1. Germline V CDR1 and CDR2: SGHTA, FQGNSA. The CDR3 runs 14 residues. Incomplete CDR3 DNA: TGTGCCAGCAGCTTTGGGACAGGGAATTCACCC. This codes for CASSFGTGNSP. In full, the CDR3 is CASSFGTGNSPLHF.

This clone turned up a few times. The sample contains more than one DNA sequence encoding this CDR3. The sequenced part of the CDR3 DNA is TGTGCCAGCAGCCGGGGACAGGGGGGAAATCAGCCC. It encodes CASSRGQGGNQP. The whole CDR3 protein is CASSRGQGGNQPQHF. The genes are TRBV7-9 and TRBJ1-5; TRBD1 aligns across 11 bases. The read comes to an end 3 residues before the CDR3 does, leaving the germline J gene to fill in the end. Losses at the gene ends were 5 bases for V and 4 bases for J; bases not matched to a gene: 4. This CDR3 comprises 15 residues. Germline assignment: CDR1 SEHNR and CDR2 FQNEAQ (reference sequence).

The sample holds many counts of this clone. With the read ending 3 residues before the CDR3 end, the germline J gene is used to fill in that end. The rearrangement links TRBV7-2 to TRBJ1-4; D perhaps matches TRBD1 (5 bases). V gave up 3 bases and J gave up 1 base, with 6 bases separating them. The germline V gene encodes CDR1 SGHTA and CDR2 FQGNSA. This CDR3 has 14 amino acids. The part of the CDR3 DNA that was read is TGTGCCAGCAGCTTCGACAGAACTAATGAAAAA. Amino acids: CASSFDRTNEK. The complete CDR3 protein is CASSFDRTNEKLFF.